This TCR beta chain appears in the sequencing data of a study of regulatory T cells in long-lasting Graves disease. This clonotype has only one observation. Antigen: not known. Arm-PCR of CDR3 regions and iRepertoire HTBI primers were used to build TCR beta libraries. TCRdb used MiXCR to reprocess the multiplex PCR reads, holding one entry per CDR3 protein. The data contain some 500,000 distinct CDR3 sequences, 13% of them singletons. Time point described: newly diagnosed GD, antithyroid drugs for less than 3 months. With RNA extracted from PBMCs as input, the TCR library was made. This CDR3 spans 15 amino acids. The germline V gene encodes CDR1 SGHNT and CDR2 YYREEE (reference sequence). Trimming shortened V by 0 bases and J by 0 bases, and 8 bases separated the two germline ends. Study-level points and caveats: Persistent disease showed a preference for TRBV28, TRBJ1-2 and TRBJ2-5. Relative to newly diagnosed Graves' patients, persistent ones had lower TCR diversity. New patients shared fewer than 1,000 public clonotypes, and persistent patients shared more, with about 2,700.

In addition, the sample was reused for a study of T cells in Graves' hyperthyroidism and ophthalmopathy. As that study records: Among the patients, aged 18 to 65, hyperthyroidism was newly diagnosed and had lasted under 2 months.

This receptor was obtained from a man aged 25-45 years with Graves disease. The V call is TRBV5-4, the J call TRBJ2-3, with D maybe TRBD2 (6 bases). The source material was peripheral blood mononuclear cells (PBMCs), sampled at new diagnosis, from a patient treated with antithyroid drugs. CDR3 sequence reads: CASSLGLDSTDTQYF. In nucleotides, the CDR3 is TGTGCCAGCAGCTTGGGACTAGACAGCACAGATACGCAGTATTTT.